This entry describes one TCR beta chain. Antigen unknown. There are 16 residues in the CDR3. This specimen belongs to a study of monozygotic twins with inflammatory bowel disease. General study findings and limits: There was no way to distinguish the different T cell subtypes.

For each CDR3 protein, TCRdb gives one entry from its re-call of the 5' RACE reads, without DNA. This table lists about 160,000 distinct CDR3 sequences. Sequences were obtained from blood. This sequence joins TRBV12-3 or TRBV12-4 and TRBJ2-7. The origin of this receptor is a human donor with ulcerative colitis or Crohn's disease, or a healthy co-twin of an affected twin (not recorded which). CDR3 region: CASSFQATGFTYEQYF.